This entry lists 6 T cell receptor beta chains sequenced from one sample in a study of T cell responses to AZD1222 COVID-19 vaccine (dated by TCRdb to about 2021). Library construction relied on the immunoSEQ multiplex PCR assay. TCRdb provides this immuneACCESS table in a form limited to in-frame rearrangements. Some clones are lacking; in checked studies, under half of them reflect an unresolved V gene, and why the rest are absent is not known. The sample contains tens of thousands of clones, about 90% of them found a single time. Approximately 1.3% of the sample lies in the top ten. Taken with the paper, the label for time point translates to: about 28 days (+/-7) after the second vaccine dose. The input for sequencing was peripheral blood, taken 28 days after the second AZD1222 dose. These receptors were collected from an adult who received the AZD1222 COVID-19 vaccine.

The CDR3 is CASSLNYEQYF. CDR3 DNA sequence: TGTGCCAGCAGCCTAAACTACGAGCAGTACTTC. The rearrangement links TRBV12-3 or TRBV12-4 to TRBJ2-7; D not resolved. The CDR3 runs 11 residues. V was trimmed by 6 bases and J by 3 bases, leaving 6 bases between them.

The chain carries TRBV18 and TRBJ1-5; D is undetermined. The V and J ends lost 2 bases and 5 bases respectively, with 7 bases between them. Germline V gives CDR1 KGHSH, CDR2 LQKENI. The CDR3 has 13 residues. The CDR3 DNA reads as TGTGCCAGCTCACCAAGGGAACATCAGCCCCAGCATTTT. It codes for CASSPREHQPQHF.

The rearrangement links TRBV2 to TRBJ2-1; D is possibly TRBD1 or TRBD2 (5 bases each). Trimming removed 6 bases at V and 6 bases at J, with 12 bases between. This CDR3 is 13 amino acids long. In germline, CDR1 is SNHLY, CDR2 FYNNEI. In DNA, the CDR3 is TGTGCCAGCAGAGGGACGCTGCTCAATGAGCAGTTCTTC. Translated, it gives CASRGTLLNEQFF. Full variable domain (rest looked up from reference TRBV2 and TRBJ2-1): EPEVTQTPSHQVTQMGQEVILRCVPISNHLYFYWYRQILGQKVEFLVSFYNNEISEKSEIFDDQFSVERPDGSNFTLKIRSTKLEDSAMYFCASRGTLLNEQFFGPGTRLTVL.

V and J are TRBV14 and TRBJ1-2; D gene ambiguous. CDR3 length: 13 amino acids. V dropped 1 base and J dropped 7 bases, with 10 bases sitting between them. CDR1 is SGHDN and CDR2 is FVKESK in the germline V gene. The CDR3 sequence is CASSQGLLGGYTF. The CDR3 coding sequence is TGTGCCAGCAGCCAAGGACTACTGGGTGGCTACACCTTC. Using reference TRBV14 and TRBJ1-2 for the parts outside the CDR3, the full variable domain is EAGVTQFPSHSVIEKGQTVTLRCDPISGHDNLYWYRRVMGKEIKFLLHFVKESKQDESGMPNNRFLAERTGGTYSTLKVQPAELEDSGVYFCASSQGLLGGYTFGSGTRLTVV.

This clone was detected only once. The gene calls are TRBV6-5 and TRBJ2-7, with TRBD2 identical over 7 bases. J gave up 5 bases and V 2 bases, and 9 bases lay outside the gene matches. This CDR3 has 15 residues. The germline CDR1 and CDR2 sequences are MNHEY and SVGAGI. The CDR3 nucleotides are TGTGCCAGCAGTTACAGGCGGGAGTCGCAGAACGAGCAGTACTTC. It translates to CASSYRRESQNEQYF.

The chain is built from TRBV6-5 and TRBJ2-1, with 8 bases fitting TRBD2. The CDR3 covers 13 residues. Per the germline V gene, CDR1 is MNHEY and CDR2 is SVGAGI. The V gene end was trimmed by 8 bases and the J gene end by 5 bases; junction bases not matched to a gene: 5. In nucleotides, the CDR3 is TGTGCCAGCCGTAGCGGGACAAACAATGAGCAGTTCTTC. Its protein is CASRSGTNNEQFF.